The T cell receptor (beta chain) described here comes from a study of long-term antiretroviral therapy in people with HIV. Regarding the study as a whole: HIV repertoires had narrower CDR3 length ranges than controls. Repertoire composition at all time points was dominated by clones that had expanded before ART.

The assay, immunoSEQ v3.0, was run at survey level. Repertoires were generated with immunoSEQ multiplex PCR, while TCRdb's copy carries only in-frame clones and drops some. This sample carries over 30,000 clones, over 70% of them seen once, and the ten largest clones take around 8%. On this clone itself: Its antigen remains unidentified.

The ends were cut back, 5 bases at V and 8 bases at J, with 9 bases in the middle. Germline loops: CDR1 SEHNR, CDR2 FQNEAQ (reference sequence). The CDR3 covers 11 residues. The chain carries TRBV7-9 and TRBJ1-1; D not resolved. The TCR originated in a woman aged 45-65 years with HIV. This material consisted of unsorted PBMCs, taken 3.1 years after starting antiretroviral therapy. The CDR3 DNA is TGTGCCAGCAGCCACCCTTGGGAAGCTTTCTTT. It yields the protein CASSHPWEAFF.